The 28 T cell receptor beta chains reported below all come from one sample, sequenced in a study of T-cell reconstitution after alpha-beta-depleted transplantation in children. As it was prepared, the TCRbeta library received unique molecular identifiers. TCRdb re-called the PCR reads through MiXCR, storing one row per CDR3 protein. The top ten clones hold under 35% of a sample with about 440,000 distinct CDR3 sequences, over 40% of them seen once. The sample here was PBMCs, taken before TCRalphabeta/CD19-depleted stem cell transplant. Receptors were obtained from a girl aged 2-15 years with aplastic anemia, due to receive a stem cell transplant.

The rearrangement links TRBV5-1 to TRBJ1-2, with TRBD1 matching 11 bases. The trim removed 5 bases at V and 10 bases at J, leaving 10 bases unmatched. The CDR3 spans 14 residues. The V gene's germline CDR1 is SGHRS and CDR2 YFSETQ. The CDR3 bases are TGCGCCAGCAGTTTCGGACAGGGGGCTGGGGACTACACCTTC. Translating gives CASSFGQGAGDYTF.

This clonotype was seen only a few times. The chain combines TRBV2 with TRBJ2-5; unclear D gene. Germline loops: CDR1 SNHLY, CDR2 FYNNEI. The CDR3 is 14 residues long. Trimming removed 1 base at V and 2 bases at J, with 8 bases between. The DNA for the CDR3 is TGTGCCAGCAGTGAAGGGACGGTACAAGAGACCCAGTACTTC. Translating gives CASSEGTVQETQYF.

This clonotype was observed a handful of times. The chain recombines TRBV5-1 with TRBJ1-6, with D unresolved. Trimming removed 4 bases from V and 10 bases from J, with 12 bases in between. The germline CDR1 and CDR2 sequences are SGHRS and YFSETQ. The CDR3 is 13 residues long. The CDR3: CASSPSEESPLHF. As DNA, the CDR3 is TGCGCCAGCAGCCCATCAGAGGAGTCACCCCTCCACTTT.

The chain is built from TRBV5-1 and TRBJ2-7; 7 bases agree with TRBD1. Trimming removed 0 bases from V and 6 bases from J; junction bases left unmatched: 12. Germline assignment: CDR1 SGHRS and CDR2 YFSETQ. The CDR3 runs 16 residues. Here the CDR3 reads CASSLAWVQGSGEQYF. CDR3 bases: TGCGCCAGCAGCTTGGCCTGGGTACAGGGGAGCGGCGAGCAGTACTTC.

In its sample, this clonotype was seen a few times. The V call is TRBV5-1, the J call TRBJ2-7; possibly TRBD1 for D (6 bases). This CDR3 contains 12 residues. V was clipped by 7 bases and J by 3 bases, with 11 bases between them. Germline CDR1 reads SGHRS; CDR2 reads YFSETQ. In DNA form, the CDR3 reads TGCGCCAGCCTGAACAGGGACTACGAGCAGTACTTC. This translates into CASLNRDYEQYF.

This clonotype was seen a handful of times. The CDR3 protein is CASSGMGRGAYEQYF. The CDR3, as DNA: TGTGCCAGCAGTGGAATGGGCCGTGGGGCTTACGAGCAGTACTTC. J is TRBJ2-7 and V is TRBV28; the D gene is possibly TRBD1 (5 bases). The CDR3 runs 15 residues. V was trimmed by 5 bases and J by 4 bases, leaving 18 bases between them. The V gene's germline CDR1 is MDHEN and CDR2 SYDVKM.

This clonotype was seen repeatedly, ten times or more. The chain uses TRBV27 and TRBJ2-7; D ambiguous. Trimming stripped 2 bases from V and 3 bases from J, with 8 bases between. The CDR3 consists of 13 residues. Germline CDR1 and CDR2: MNHEY and SMNVEV (reference sequence). Here the CDR3 DNA reads TGTGCCAGCAGTTTACCGGATCTCTACGAGCAGTACTTC. It codes for CASSLPDLYEQYF.

The table lists this clonotype with many counts. The genes are TRBV10-3 and TRBJ1-5; the match to TRBD1 covers 7 bases. The CDR3 has 14 amino acids. Germline values: CDR1 ENHRY, CDR2 SYGVKD. V trimming: 8 bases; J trimming: 2 bases; junction bases outside the gene matches: 6. The CDR3 region has the DNA TGTGCCATCGGAACAGGGGTTGGCAATCAGCCCCAGCATTTT. Protein: CAIGTGVGNQPQHF.

V is TRBV6-2 or TRBV6-3 and J is TRBJ2-3, with 8 bases lining up with TRBD1. The length of the CDR3 is 16 residues. CDR1 MNHEY and CDR2 SVGEGT come from the germline V gene. With V trimmed by 4 bases and J by 3 bases, 9 bases remained unmatched. CDR3 DNA sequence: TGTGCCAGCAGTTCCCGGATGGGGACAGGAACAGATACGCAGTATTTT. This encodes CASSSRMGTGTDTQYF.

This clonotype has at least ten counts. This sequence joins TRBV7-2 and TRBJ2-2; 8 nucleotides match TRBD2. The CDR3 runs 16 residues. The germline CDR1 and CDR2 sequences are SGHTA and FQGNSA. J gave up 5 bases and V 6 bases, and 11 bases lay outside the gene matches. DNA of the CDR3: TGTGCCAGCAGTCGTAGCGGGATATTTCTAACCGGGGAGCTGTTTTTT. Its translation: CASSRSGIFLTGELFF.

V usage is TRBV20-1 and J usage is TRBJ1-5; D not resolved. V gave up 1 base and J gave up 1 base, with 5 bases separating them. The CDR3 is made up of 13 amino acids. Germline V lookup: CDR1 DFQATT, CDR2 SNEGSKA (reference sequence). The CDR3 nucleotides are TGCAGTGCTAGAGGAGTCAGCAATCAGCCCCAGCATTTT. This translates into CSARGVSNQPQHF.

Here the CDR3 DNA reads TGTGCCAGCAGTTTGCACGGGGGCCACTACGAGCAGTACTTC. Protein sequence: CASSLHGGHYEQYF. The chain links TRBV28 to TRBJ2-7, with D perhaps matching TRBD1 or TRBD2 (6 bases each). This CDR3 has 14 amino acids. Germline assignment: CDR1 MDHEN and CDR2 SYDVKM. Trimming took off 3 bases at V and 3 bases at J, with 12 bases between the two ends.

This chain uses TRBV10-3 with TRBJ2-3; D gene unclear. Germline V gene sequence: CDR1 ENHRY, CDR2 SYGVKD. V was clipped by 3 bases and J by 2 bases, with 6 bases between them. The CDR3 totals 13 residues. The CDR3 DNA is TGTGCCATCAGTGATTTTCCCACAGATACGCAGTATTTT. It specifies CAISDFPTDTQYF.

V usage is TRBV7-9 and J usage is TRBJ2-5, with 7 bases matching TRBD2. CDR1 and CDR2 (germline): SEHNR, FQNEAQ (reference sequence). The trim removed 2 bases at V and 0 bases at J, leaving 9 bases unmatched. There are 17 residues in the CDR3. The CDR3 loop reads CASSLRGDPSYQETQYF. CDR3 DNA: TGTGCCAGCAGCTTACGGGGGGACCCCTCGTACCAAGAGACCCAGTACTTC.

The genes are TRBV6-1 and TRBJ2-7; D is unresolved. There are 14 residues in the CDR3. CDR1 MNHNS and CDR2 SASEGT come from the germline V gene. The germline V and J ends were trimmed by 10 bases and 1 base, with 17 bases remaining between them. Here the CDR3 reads CATLDRTKSYEQYF. CDR3 bases: TGTGCCACCCTAGACCGGACCAAATCCTACGAGCAGTACTTC.

There are a few counts of this clonotype. This chain joins TRBV6-5 and TRBJ2-7; the D is unclear. Trimming removed 0 bases from V and 4 bases from J, with 10 bases in between. The CDR3 extends over 14 amino acids. Germline V CDR1 and CDR2: MNHEY, SVGAGI. CDR3 sequence reads: CASSYSIGPYEQYF. For the CDR3, the DNA is TGTGCCAGCAGTTACTCGATAGGGCCTTACGAGCAGTACTTC.

This clonotype was counted between two and nine times. The V call is TRBV9, the J call TRBJ2-1; 14 bases are a match to TRBD2. Germline values: CDR1 SGDLS, CDR2 YYNGEE. The trim removed 4 bases at V and 7 bases at J, leaving 10 bases unmatched. CDR3 size: 17 residues. In DNA, the CDR3 is TGTGCCAGCAGCCTTGGAGGGGGACTAGCGGGAGAGAATGAGCAGTTCTTC. Protein sequence: CASSLGGGLAGENEQFF.

This clonotype was counted ten times or more. V usage is TRBV20-1 and J usage is TRBJ2-3, with unresolved D. V lost 2 bases and J lost 2, with 17 bases in between. This CDR3 spans 16 amino acids. Germline V gene lookup returns CDR1 DFQATT and CDR2 SNEGSKA (reference sequence). In DNA form, the CDR3 reads TGCAGTGCTAGAATAGGGCGGTTAGCTACCACAGATACGCAGTATTTT. Translation: CSARIGRLATTDTQYF.

This clonotype showed up just a few times. This rearrangement joins TRBV5-1 to TRBJ1-2; D may be TRBD1 (5 bases). The V end was cut by 4 bases, the J end by 8 bases, with 12 bases between. This CDR3 contains 12 residues. Germline lookup yields CDR1 SGHRS and CDR2 YFSETQ. The CDR3 region has the DNA TGCGCCAGCAGCGCAGGGACGCGGGGCTACACCTTC. Translation: CASSAGTRGYTF.

This clonotype turned up a few times. The gene calls are TRBV6-2 or TRBV6-3 and TRBJ2-1; 12 nucleotides match TRBD2. J lost 8 bases, V lost 7 bases, and 18 bases had no gene match. Germline V gene data show CDR1 as MNHEY and CDR2 as SVGEGT. The CDR3 is 18 amino acids. CDR3 nucleotide sequence: TGTGCCAGCAAAACCGCCCTAGCGGGAGGGCCTGGTTTACATGAGCAGTTCTTC. It is translated as CASKTALAGGPGLHEQFF.

V gene TRBV5-1 combines with J gene TRBJ2-1; D is unresolved. In germline, CDR1 is SGHRS, CDR2 YFSETQ. The CDR3 is 14 residues long. The ends were cut back, 0 bases at V and 5 bases at J, with 9 bases in the middle. This CDR3 reads CASSLEGTDNEQFF. CDR3 nucleotide sequence: TGCGCCAGCAGCTTGGAGGGTACAGACAATGAGCAGTTCTTC.

This clonotype was observed at least ten times. V usage is TRBV7-6 and J usage is TRBJ2-2; no clear D. Germline CDR1 reads SGHVS; CDR2 reads FNYEAQ. V was shortened by 2 bases and J by 1 base, with 11 bases between the two germline ends. CDR3 length: 16 amino acids. The CDR3 region is CASSLLDRVNTGELFF. CDR3 DNA sequence: TGTGCCAGCAGCTTACTCGATAGGGTGAACACCGGGGAGCTGTTTTTT.

This clonotype has a handful of counts. The V gene is TRBV27, the J gene TRBJ2-7, with D maybe TRBD1 (5 bases). CDR1 is MNHEY, CDR2 SMNVEV, per germline (reference sequence). V was trimmed by 6 bases and J by 3 bases, leaving 9 bases between them. CDR3 size: 12 residues. CDR3 loop: CASSHQGYEQYF. The DNA of the CDR3 is TGTGCCAGCAGCCATCAGGGCTACGAGCAGTACTTC.

This clonotype has just a few counts. The genes are TRBV24-1 and TRBJ2-1; 12 nucleotides line up with TRBD2. CDR1 is KGHDR, CDR2 SFDVKD, per germline. V gave up 4 bases and J gave up 8 bases; unmatched junction bases: 11. The CDR3 extends over 17 amino acids. This CDR3 reads CATSDPPRTSGKDEQFF. For the CDR3, the DNA is TGTGCCACCAGTGACCCCCCTCGGACTAGCGGGAAGGATGAGCAGTTCTTC.

This clonotype was found many times. The chain couples TRBV4-1 to TRBJ2-1, with D possibly matching TRBD2 (6 bases). The ends were cut back, 2 bases at V and 9 bases at J, with 17 bases in the middle. Germline CDR1 reads MGHRA; CDR2 reads YSYEKL. CDR3 length: 15 residues. The CDR3 DNA sequence: TGCGCCAGCAGCCAATTTACCCGGGACTCGGCTGAGCAGTTCTTC. This codes for CASSQFTRDSAEQFF.

This clonotype has only a few counts. This chain links TRBV19 with TRBJ1-1; weak D call: TRBD1 (5 bases). Germline V gene sequence: CDR1 LNHDA, CDR2 SQIVND (reference sequence). This CDR3 is built from 16 residues. Trimming took 1 base from V and 1 from J, leaving 13 bases between them. The CDR3 bases are TGTGCCAGTAGTATAGGTGCGCGGGGCCGGAACACTGAAGCTTTCTTT. It yields the protein CASSIGARGRNTEAFF. Based on the CDR3 plus reference TRBV19 and TRBJ1-1, the full variable domain is DGGITQSPKYLFRKEGQNVTLSCEQNLNHDAMYWYRQDPGQGLRLIYYSQIVNDFQKGDIAEGYSVSREKKESFPLTVTSAQKNPTAFYLCASSIGARGRNTEAFFGQGTRLTVV.

This clonotype was seen only a few times. The V call is TRBV6-2 or TRBV6-3, the J call TRBJ2-2; 14 bases fit TRBD2. The J segment lost 7 bases and the V segment lost 10 bases, leaving 11 bases of the junction unmatched. Germline CDR1 and CDR2: MNHEY and SVGEGT. This CDR3 contains 16 residues. This CDR3 reads CAIRGLAGGSVGELFF. The CDR3, as DNA: TGTGCCATCCGAGGACTAGCGGGAGGAAGCGTCGGGGAGCTGTTTTTT.

The chain carries TRBV5-6 and TRBJ2-5, with D perhaps TRBD1 (6 bases). CDR3 length equals 15 residues. Deletions cut 0 bases from V and 4 bases from J, with 13 bases between. CDR1 is SGHDT and CDR2 is YYEEEE in the germline V gene. CDR3 protein: CASSLDGTRIETQYF. The CDR3 bases are TGTGCCAGCAGCTTGGACGGGACACGGATAGAGACCCAGTACTTC.